What follows is one TCR beta chain and its context. This entry is derived from a study of cytomegalovirus exposure and HLA in healthy donors. The donors were members of the validation cohort comprising over 90 subjects, separate from the roughly 600-subject first cohort. Some clones are missing from TCRdb's copy, which holds only in-frame ones; the method was immunoSEQ multiplex PCR. The sample carries around 190,000 clones, 85% recorded once. This TCR was recovered from a man in his late teens or twenties in good health and CMV-seropositive. Sequenced input: PBMCs.

The CDR3 nucleotides read TGTGCCAGCATCCTTACTCCAGGGGGCTATGGCTACACCTTC. Its translation is CASILTPGGYGYTF. J is TRBJ1-2 and V is TRBV28; 7 bases map to TRBD1. The CDR3 runs to 14 residues. CDR1 and CDR2 from the germline V gene are MDHEN and SYDVKM. V dropped 7 bases and J dropped 4; count of bases not matched to a gene: 9.